A single sample gave rise to the 9 T cell receptor beta chains below, sequenced in a study of cytomegalovirus exposure and HLA in healthy donors. Both 60 Vbeta primers and 13 Jbeta primers went into the PCR. Produced via immunoSEQ multiplex PCR; TCRdb's table is partial and in-frame only. In the table there are around 150,000 clones, 75% to 85% of which are singletons. The sample comprised PBMCs. These TCRs come from a woman in her forties in good health and CMV-seronegative.

The genes are TRBV7-9 and TRBJ1-5; 10 bases fit TRBD1. The CDR3 is 15 amino acids. The junction had 10 bases not matched to a gene; V was cut back by 5 bases and J by 9 bases. Germline assignment: CDR1 SEHNR and CDR2 FQNEAQ (reference sequence). DNA for the CDR3: TGTGCCAGCAGCCCGGGACAGGGGACAATCGGGCCCCAGCATTTT. Its protein is CASSPGQGTIGPQHF.

This CDR3 is CASSQDQGVYEQYF. The CDR3 DNA is TGTGCCAGCAGCCAAGACCAGGGGGTCTACGAGCAGTACTTC. This chain links TRBV4-2 with TRBJ2-7; 7 positions match TRBD1. V lost 0 bases, J lost 3 bases, and 2 bases stayed unmatched. The CDR3 extends over 14 amino acids. Per the germline V gene, CDR1 is LGHNA and CDR2 is YNFKEQ.

The V call is TRBV9, the J call TRBJ1-3; no definite D call. The CDR3 length is 16 residues. V gave up 2 bases and J gave up 2 bases, with 14 bases separating them. Looked up from germline, CDR1 is SGDLS and CDR2 is YYNGEE. CDR3 DNA sequence: TGTGCCAGCAGCGTCAGCGGGGATAGGACTGGAAACACCATATATTTT. It is translated as CASSVSGDRTGNTIYF.

V usage is TRBV2 and J usage is TRBJ1-2, with TRBD1 matching 10 bases. Germline V lookup: CDR1 SNHLY, CDR2 FYNNEI. The CDR3 runs to 13 residues. V gave up 5 bases and J gave up 6 bases; unmatched junction bases: 3. The CDR3 bases are TGTGCCAGCAGTCGGGACAGGGGTGATGGCTACACCTTC. This translates into CASSRDRGDGYTF.

This clone appeared a few times. This chain joins TRBV6-5 and TRBJ2-6, with D hard to call. Germline V gives CDR1 MNHEY, CDR2 SVGAGI. CDR3 length: 14 amino acids. The germline V and J ends were trimmed by 8 bases and 4 bases, with 12 bases remaining between them. CDR3 nucleotides: TGTGCCAGCTGTCTAGATCCAGGGGCCAACGTCCTGACTTTC. It encodes CASCLDPGANVLTF.

The J gene is TRBJ1-1, the V gene TRBV7-9, with 7 bases lining up with TRBD1. Germline CDR1 and CDR2: SEHNR and FQNEAQ (reference sequence). The CDR3 sequence is 11 residues long. Germline trimming cut 5 bases from V and 8 bases from J; bases unmatched to any gene: 2. CDR3 nucleotides: TGTGCCAGCAGCCCGGGACAGGAAGCTTTCTTT. Translation gives CASSPGQEAFF.

The rearrangement joins TRBV30 to TRBJ1-1; TRBD1 matches 7 bases. The ends lost 0 bases at V and 10 bases at J; junction bases unmatched: 5. The CDR3 loop spans 12 amino acids. CDR1 is GTSNPN and CDR2 is SVGIG in the germline V gene (reference sequence). CDR3 nucleotides: TGTGCCTGGAGTGTACAGGGGTTCGGAGCTTTCTTT. This gives the protein CAWSVQGFGAFF.

The chain's CDR3 is CASSEGIAGALAKNIQYF. The CDR3 nucleotides read TGTGCCAGCAGTGAAGGAATAGCGGGGGCCCTAGCCAAAAACATTCAGTACTTC. The chain couples TRBV6-1 to TRBJ2-4; 9 bases line up with TRBD2. Germline V gene data show CDR1 as MNHNS and CDR2 as SASEGT. This CDR3 region has 18 residues. V was clipped by 1 base and J by 0 bases; unmatched bases: 7.

As for this clone: Other nucleotide sequences in the sample specify the same CDR3. The chain is built from TRBV4-3 and TRBJ2-1, with TRBD2 matching 11 bases. CDR1 and CDR2 (germline): LGHNA, YSLEER. This CDR3 comprises 14 residues. Unmatched junction bases numbered 2, after V lost 0 bases and J lost 10 bases. The CDR3 is CASSQEWTSGEQFF. The CDR3, as DNA: TGCGCCAGCAGCCAAGAGTGGACTAGCGGGGAGCAGTTCTTC.